Here is one TCR beta chain with its context. As yet, its antigen is unknown. These data belong to a study of cytomegalovirus exposure and HLA in healthy donors. The overall study: Findings of an earlier analysis included 117 million unique TCR beta sequences from 180 million or so T cells.

Per germline, CDR1 SEHNR and CDR2 FQNEAQ (reference sequence). V shed 5 bases, J shed 2 bases, and the junction held 6 bases outside the gene matches. The CDR3 has 15 residues. General study results and limits: Reportedly, diagnosis of cytomegalovirus status by the classifier showed high specificity and sensitivity. HLA allele associations emerged for about 16,000 TCR beta sequences in a later analysis, at 0.05 false discovery rate.

Vbeta (60) and Jbeta (13) primers were used in the PCR. In the study's own analysis: In a later analysis, the count reached tens of millions of unique TCR beta chains, with 10 million to 14 million shared. TCRdb keeps only in-frame clones here, not all; method: immunoSEQ multiplex PCR. The V and J calls and clone size were taken over from that table, and D and trimming were inferred from the DNA. The table includes about 94,000 clones, approximately 69% detected once. This sequence was found in a man under 40 in good health and CMV-seropositive. This chain links TRBV7-9 with TRBJ2-7; 10 bases are a match to TRBD1. The material sequenced was PBMCs. The chain's CDR3 is CASSPVGTGAYEQYF. The DNA of the CDR3 is TGTGCCAGCAGCCCAGTCGGGACAGGGGCCTACGAGCAGTACTTC.